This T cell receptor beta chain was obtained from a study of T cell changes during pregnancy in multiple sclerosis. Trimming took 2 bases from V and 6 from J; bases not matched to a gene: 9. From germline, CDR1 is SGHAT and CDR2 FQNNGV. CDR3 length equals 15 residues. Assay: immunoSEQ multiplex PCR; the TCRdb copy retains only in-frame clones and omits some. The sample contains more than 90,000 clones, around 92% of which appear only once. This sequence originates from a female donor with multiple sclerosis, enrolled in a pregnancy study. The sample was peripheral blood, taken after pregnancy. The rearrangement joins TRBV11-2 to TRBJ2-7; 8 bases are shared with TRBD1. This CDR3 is CASSLNTGQGGEQYF. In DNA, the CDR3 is TGTGCCAGCAGCTTAAATACAGGACAGGGAGGCGAGCAGTACTTC. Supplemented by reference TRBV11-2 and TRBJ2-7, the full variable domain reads EAGVAQSPRYKIIEKRQSVAFWCNPISGHATLYWYQQILGQGPKLLIQFQNNGVVDDSQLPKDRFSAERLKGVDSTLKIQPAKLEDSAVYLCASSLNTGQGGEQYFGPGTRLTVT.